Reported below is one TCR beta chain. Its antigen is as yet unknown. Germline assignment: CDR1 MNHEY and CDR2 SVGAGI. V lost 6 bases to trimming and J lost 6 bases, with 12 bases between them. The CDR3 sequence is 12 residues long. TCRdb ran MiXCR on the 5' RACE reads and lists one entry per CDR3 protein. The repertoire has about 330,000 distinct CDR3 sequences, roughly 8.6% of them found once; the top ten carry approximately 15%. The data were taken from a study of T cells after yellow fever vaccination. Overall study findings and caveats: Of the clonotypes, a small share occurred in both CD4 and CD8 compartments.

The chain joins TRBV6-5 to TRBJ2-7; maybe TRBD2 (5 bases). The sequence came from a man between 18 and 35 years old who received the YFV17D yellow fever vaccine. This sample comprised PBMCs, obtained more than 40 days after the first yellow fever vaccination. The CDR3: CASRTNRGEQYF. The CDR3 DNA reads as TGTGCCAGCAGAACAAATCGGGGCGAGCAGTACTTC.